Listed here is a single T cell receptor beta chain. This receptor's antigen is unknown. Nothing much larger sits one base from this clone, and base qualities are not available. The data originate from a study of human T cells and chemical hapten exposure (dated by TCRdb to the early 2020s). In terms of the full investigation: For sensitization, 2% DPC in acetone was applied to a roughly 2 cm by roughly 2 cm area of upper inner arm skin. Libraries were pooled for sequencing, and variation in per-sample TCR yields was attributed mainly to small differences in library volumes within the pool. Nearly 30 alopecia patients provided blood for TCR sequencing at one to four time points (pre-sensitization, 2, 6 and 24 weeks). The patient cohort, mostly female, included alopecia areata with under or over 50% scalp involvement, alopecia totalis and alopecia universalis. Patch testing on the upper back used Finn chambers containing 0.01% DPC, with scoring done after 6 days according to International Contact Dermatitis Research Group standards. This study followed changes in the peripheral blood TCR repertoire in vivo during primary and secondary sensitization of alopecia patients to the hapten diphenylcyclopropenone (DPC). Blood was sampled from patients pre-sensitization (week 0) and at 2, 6 and about 24 weeks after DPC sensitization. Weekly therapeutic DPC doses were additionally applied to the scalp of patients throughout the roughly 25-week study period. The study at large found these results: Because every patient had alopecia, a presumed autoimmune disease, the patients' immune response might differ from that of healthy individuals. Patch test score correlated positively with the number of PT1 expanded TCRs, reaching significance at thresholds 8, 16 and 32 but not at 4. Repeated subsampling changed both the strength of the expansion versus patch-test correlation and the threshold at which the correlation became significant. DPC sensitization did not change how many TCRs were above 1 in 1000 frequency, and no evidence was found of alterations in global repertoire structure. Expanded TCRs formed significantly more large CDR3 similarity clusters than pre-sensitization or healthy control sets, consistent with antigen-driven responses.

What the time point label conveys for this sample: patch test 2, 6 weeks after DPC sensitization. The sample's treatment or condition label, decoded: therapeutic diphenylcyclopropenone sensitization with weekly scalp DPC. Blood at each patch-test visit was drawn before the patch test was applied. Eligible patients were aged 18 to 70, diagnosed with alopecia, deemed suitable for DPC therapy, and excluded if pregnant. Unfractionated whole blood was collected in Tempus Blood RNA tubes, and total RNA was extracted from that blood. The library came from RACE. Sequenced using a NextSeq 500. During library preparation, unique molecular identifiers were attached to individual cDNA molecules so that TCRs could be counted in a quantitative, reproducible way. Each blood RNA sample was used to sequence both TCR alpha and TCR beta chains. On the study's bioinformatics: The median number of TCRs per sample was 95,638, ranging from about 20,000 to 750,000. V, J and CDR3 annotation of the TCR reads was performed with the Decombinator software suite. Every sample was subsampled to the same number of TCRs (28,000) for the PS versus PT1 abundance plots. Expanded TCRs were defined as absent before sensitization and observed at least eight times at the 2-week time point. TCRdb ran its own pipeline on the public reads, namely fastp trimming at Q25 and MiXCR clone calling, and kept in-frame beta chains. Merged by CDR3 protein, the rows form single entries marked with the most common genes and DNA. V and J calls and clone size were set by TCRdb, not the authors. The sample table lists more than 90,000 distinct CDR3 sequences, 11% of them with a count of one. 2.5% to 4% of the sample rests with the top ten.

Here the sequenced sample was whole blood, taken in connection with sensitization to the hapten diphenylcyclopropenone (DPC). This clonotype was obtained from a woman between 40 and 50 years old with alopecia areata. Some clones in this sample may be carry-over from other donors' samples.

The nucleotide sequence is given as TGCGCCAGCAGCCAAGATGGCAGGGGTGGCAAAAACATTCAGTACTTC. The resulting protein is CASSQDGRGGKNIQYF. Rearrangement joined TRBV4-3 to TRBJ2-4, with a tentative D gene TRBD1 over 6 matching bases. A distance of 12 bases separates the germline ends of V and J, which lose 0 bases and 3 bases respectively. The CDR3 goes from the cysteine to the phenylalanine over 16 residues. The sequence is cut down to CDR3 DNA, 48 bases in frame from base 1. CDR1 LGHNA and CDR2 YSLEER are derived from the germline V gene.